The source of this TCR beta chain is a study of T cell repertoires in cytomegalovirus infection. This clonotype was seen at least ten times. No antigen is known for it. TCRdb independently ran MiXCR on the reads; one entry per CDR3 protein. The sample lists approximately 180,000 distinct CDR3 sequences, roughly 9.8% occurring once. Study observations and caveats: Adding up the frequency of public TCR beta families identified people who carried CMV plus the relevant HLA. The ex vivo response was dominated by HLA-C-restricted CMV-specific TCR beta clonotypes.

Per germline, CDR1 LGHNA and CDR2 YSLEER. The CDR3 spans 13 residues. V was clipped by 0 bases and J by 8 bases, with 7 bases between them. The V call is TRBV4-3, the J call TRBJ1-4; D remains ambiguous. This clonotype was obtained from a human donor in good health (CMV status not recorded). Some clones in this sample may be carry-over from other donors' samples. The sample consisted of PBMCs. CDR3 nucleotide sequence: TGCGCCAGCAGCCAAGATAGTCTCGAAAAACTGTTTTTT. Translated: CASSQDSLEKLFF.